Listed here are 2 T cell receptor beta chains from one sample, sequenced in a study of shared clonotypes between healthy human individuals. Profiling relied on immunoSEQ multiplex PCR, and the TCRdb table lists in-frame clones only, not all of them. This table has roughly 1,500,000 clones, approximately 98.5% appearing once. Sequenced material: naive CD4+ T cells sorted from blood. Subset defined: CD45RA+ positively selected. These receptors were obtained from a young man in good health.

This CDR3 reads CASSIGFQPQHF. The DNA of the CDR3 is TGTGCCAGTAGTATAGGTTTTCAGCCCCAGCATTTT. The genes are TRBV19 and TRBJ1-5, with no clear D. The CDR3 runs to 12 residues. The germline CDR1 and CDR2 sequences are LNHDA and SQIVND (reference sequence). Trimming stripped 1 base from V and 6 bases from J, with 4 bases between.

The chain employs TRBV19 and TRBJ2-1; D not resolved. Trimming took 4 bases from V and 8 from J, leaving 6 bases between them. CDR1 is LNHDA, CDR2 SQIVND, per germline (reference sequence). This CDR3 is 11 amino acids long. The DNA for the CDR3 is TGTGCCAGTAGTAAGGCCGATGAGCAGTTCTTC. Translated, it gives CASSKADEQFF.